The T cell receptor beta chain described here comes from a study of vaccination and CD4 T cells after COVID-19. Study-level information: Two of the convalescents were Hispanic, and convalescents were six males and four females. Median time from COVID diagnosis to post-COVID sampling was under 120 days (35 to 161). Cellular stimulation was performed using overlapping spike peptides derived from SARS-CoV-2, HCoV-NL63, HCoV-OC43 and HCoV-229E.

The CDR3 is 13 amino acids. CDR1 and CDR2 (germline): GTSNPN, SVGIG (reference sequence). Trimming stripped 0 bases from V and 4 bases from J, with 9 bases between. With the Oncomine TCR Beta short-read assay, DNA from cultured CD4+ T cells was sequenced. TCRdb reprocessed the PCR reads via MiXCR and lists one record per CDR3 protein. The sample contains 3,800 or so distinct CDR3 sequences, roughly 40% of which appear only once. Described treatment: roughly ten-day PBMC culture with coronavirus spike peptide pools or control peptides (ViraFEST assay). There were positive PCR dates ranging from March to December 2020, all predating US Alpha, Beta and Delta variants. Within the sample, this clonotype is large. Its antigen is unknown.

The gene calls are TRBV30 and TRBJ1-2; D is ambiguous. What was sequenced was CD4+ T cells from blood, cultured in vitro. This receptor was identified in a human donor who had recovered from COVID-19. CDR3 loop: CAWSVSSSYGYTF. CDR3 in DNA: TGTGCCTGGAGTGTTTCGTCGAGCTATGGCTACACCTTC.